This T cell receptor (beta chain) was retrieved from a study of blood T cells in healthy people across ages. Donor samples were obtained from healthy Caucasian individuals from Russia, aged 6 to 90. Germline V lookup: CDR1 DFQATT, CDR2 SNEGSKA (reference sequence). The CDR3 extends over 14 amino acids. Sample-barcoded 5' priming and a J-beta primer mix drove a second PCR of 7 to 11 cycles. Each CDR3 protein gets one entry after TCRdb re-called the 5' RACE reads with MiXCR. The table includes about 1.8 million distinct CDR3 sequences, about 50% detected once. The rearrangement joins TRBV20-1 to TRBJ2-5; 7 nucleotides align to TRBD1. The J call may not be correct, given that the DNA end is closer to TRBJ2-7. Input material: blood. The receptor comes from a woman in her forties in good health. For the CDR3, the DNA is TGCAGTGCTAGAAAAACAGGGGTTCTCTGCGAGCAGTACTTC. Translated, it gives CSARKTGVLCEQYF.